The 3 T cell receptor beta chains below come from one sample, sequenced in a study of response to subunit inactivated influenza vaccine. One entry per CDR3 protein, called by TCRdb with MiXCR from the RT-PCR reads. Of 500,000 to 700,000 distinct CDR3 sequences listed, roughly 23% are singletons. This same sample was also taken into another study, of T cells expressing NK-cell markers. In that study: cDNA encoding TCR beta was synthesized via 5'RACE template switching incorporating UMIs.

The sample in question was CD4+ T cells sorted from PBMCs, obtained 12 days after vaccination. These receptors all stem from a man aged 50 or older who received an inactivated influenza vaccine.

V and J are TRBV6-2 or TRBV6-3 and TRBJ2-2, with TRBD1 identical over 10 bases. V lost 6 bases and J lost 6; bases outside the gene matches: 7. The CDR3 extends over 15 amino acids. Germline V lookup: CDR1 MNHEY, CDR2 SVGEGT. CDR3 region: CASRDRQGASGELFF. CDR3 in DNA: TGTGCCAGCAGGGATCGACAGGGGGCTTCCGGGGAGCTGTTTTTT.

This clonotype was observed a few times. This chain links TRBV4-2 with TRBJ1-5; a weak D match, TRBD1 (5 bases). V shed 0 bases and J shed 7 bases, with 16 bases lying between them. This CDR3 spans 16 amino acids. Germline V gene sequence: CDR1 LGHNA, CDR2 YNFKEQ. The chain's CDR3 is CASSQDGRGAGQPQHF. CDR3 nucleotide sequence: TGTGCCAGCAGCCAAGATGGTAGGGGAGCGGGGCAGCCCCAGCATTTT.

This clonotype was detected a few times. The chain is built from TRBV20-1 and TRBJ2-1; a weak D match, TRBD2 (6 bases). Germline V gene data show CDR1 as DFQATT and CDR2 as SNEGSKA (reference sequence). This CDR3 contains 13 residues. V shed 2 bases and J shed 12 bases, with 17 bases lying between them. CDR3 sequence (DNA): TGCAGTGCTAGACAAGGGACTTCGGGGAGGCAGTTCTTC. Translation: CSARQGTSGRQFF.